This T cell receptor beta chain was captured by sequencing in a study of blood T cell repertoires in COVID-19. Background on the study: Samples representing acute and convalescent COVID-19 were sourced from the United States, Italy and Spain. Sample material is recorded as cDNA or gDNA derived from T cells, B-cell-depleted T cells, or PBMCs.

This CDR3 spans 13 amino acids. In germline, CDR1 is KGHSH, CDR2 LQKENI. V gave up 1 base and J gave up 6 bases, with 8 bases separating them. Per the original data handling: Nucleated cell counts were estimated from reference gene primer amplification. Sequencing used immunoSEQ multiplex PCR; TCRdb keeps in-frame clones, though not all of them. That table supplies the V and J calls and clone size; D and trimming were determined from the DNA. The sample lists roughly 200,000 clones, approximately 88% occurring once. This clone occurred a few times. The receptor was derived from a woman in her twenties or thirties with acute or convalescent COVID-19. Source material: peripheral blood. The rearrangement links TRBV18 to TRBJ2-3; no reliable D call. The CDR3 spells CASSPLYGDTQYF. DNA of the CDR3: TGTGCCAGCTCACCACTCTACGGGGATACGCAGTATTTT.